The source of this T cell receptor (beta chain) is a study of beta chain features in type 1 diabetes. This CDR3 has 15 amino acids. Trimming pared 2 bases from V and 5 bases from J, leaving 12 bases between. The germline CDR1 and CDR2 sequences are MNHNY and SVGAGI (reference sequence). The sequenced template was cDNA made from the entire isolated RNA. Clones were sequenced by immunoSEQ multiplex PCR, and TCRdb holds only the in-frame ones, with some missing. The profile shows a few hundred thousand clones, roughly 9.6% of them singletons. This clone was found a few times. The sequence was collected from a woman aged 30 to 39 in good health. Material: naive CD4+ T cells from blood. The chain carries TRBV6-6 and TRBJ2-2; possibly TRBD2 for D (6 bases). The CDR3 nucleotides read TGTGCCAGCAGTTACGGGACTGATTCAACCGGGGAGCTGTTTTTT. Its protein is CASSYGTDSTGELFF.